Listed here is a single T cell receptor (beta chain). This CDR3 spans 13 amino acids. V was clipped by 11 bases and J by 2 bases, with 14 bases between them. Germline lookup yields CDR1 SNHLY and CDR2 FYNNEI. Sequencing used immunoSEQ multiplex PCR; TCRdb keeps in-frame clones, though not all of them. The sample yields around 120,000 clones, around nine tenths seen once. This entry comes from a study of PD-1 blockade in mismatch repair-deficient tumors. The wider study: All were previously treated, progressing patients with about a dozen mismatch repair-deficient cancer types.

Every patient had mismatch repair deficiency by PCR or immunohistochemistry. Source: peripheral blood, taken almost 74 weeks after starting pembrolizumab. This chain joins TRBV2 and TRBJ2-3; D unresolved. The sequence was obtained from an adult with mismatch repair-deficient cancer. This CDR3 reads CASRADATDTQYF. The CDR3 bases are TGTGCCTCCCGGGCTGACGCCACAGATACGCAGTATTTT.